A selection of T cell receptor beta chains follows, all from one sample in a study of shared T cell receptors in the human thymus. This table comes from immunoSEQ multiplex PCR, and its TCRdb copy is limited to in-frame clones, with some not included. The table records 500,000 to 550,000 clones, 75% to 85% of them present only once. The sample also formed part of further work on human thymus T cells.

Material for sequencing was thymocytes. The receptors were sampled from a boy under three years old with a congenital heart defect. Each CDR3 is given with its conserved first and last residue. D genes are given only for firm matches. Expanded clones are given a class, and other clones once, few, many or no size at all.

abundance,d_gene,v_gene,j_gene,CDR3aa,CDR3nt
few,.,TRBV27,TRBJ1-3,CASSPSLAGPSGNTIYF,TGTGCCAGCAGTCCCTCACTGGCAGGGCCCTCTGGAAACACCATATATTTT
.,.,TRBV15,TRBJ2-3,CATSRDPLGTGSPDTQYF,TGTGCCACCAGCAGAGACCCCCTTGGCACCGGGAGCCCAGATACGCAGTATTTT
.,.,TRBV30,TRBJ2-2,CAWSVGGKGRSSQLFF,TGTGCCTGGAGTGTAGGCGGGAAAGGCCGTTCCTCGCAGCTGTTTTTT
.,TRBD1,TRBV6-4,TRBJ2-2,CASSATDRDENTGELFF,TGTGCCAGCAGTGCGACGGACAGGGACGAAAACACCGGGGAGCTGTTTTTT
.,TRBD2,TRBV6-6,TRBJ2-5,CASSLAGGPETQYF,TGTGCCAGCAGCTTAGCGGGAGGGCCGGAGACCCAGTACTTC
few,.,TRBV30,TRBJ2-7,CAWSVNFKSRAYEQYF,TGTGCCTGGAGTGTTAATTTTAAGTCCCGAGCCTACGAGCAGTACTTC
.,.,TRBV19,TRBJ2-1,CASSIRVLAGEQFF,TGTGCCAGTAGTATTAGAGTGCTAGCCGGCGAGCAGTTCTTC
few,TRBD2,TRBV4-1,TRBJ2-5,CASSQGLVWETQYF,TGCGCCAGCAGCCAGGGACTAGTCTGGGAGACCCAGTACTTC
.,.,TRBV15,TRBJ1-5,CATSSLGGALGSSNQPQHF,TGTGCCACCAGCAGTTTAGGGGGGGCGCTTGGATCTAGCAATCAGCCCCAGCATTTT
once,TRBD2,TRBV12-5,TRBJ2-1,CASGSGLAGDRNEQFF,TGTGCTAGTGGTAGTGGACTAGCGGGAGATAGGAATGAGCAGTTCTTC
.,.,TRBV27,TRBJ1-1,CASSSQSRHQKHTEAFF,TGTGCCAGCAGTTCCCAGAGCAGACACCAGAAACACACTGAAGCTTTCTTT
.,.,TRBV6-1,TRBJ2-7,CASSHPGQTYEQYF,TGTGCCAGCAGTCACCCGGGACAAACCTACGAGCAGTACTTC
.,TRBD1,TRBV4-1,TRBJ2-3,CASSHLQGHTDTQYF,TGCGCCAGCAGCCACCTACAGGGGCACACAGATACGCAGTATTTT
.,TRBD1,TRBV27,TRBJ2-7,CASSPGTGTSYEQYF,TGTGCCAGCAGTCCTGGGACAGGGACATCCTACGAGCAGTACTTC
.,.,TRBV28,TRBJ1-5,CASGGDSNQPQHF,TGTGCCAGTGGGGGGGATAGCAATCAGCCCCAGCATTTT
.,TRBD2,TRBV27,TRBJ2-3,CASSPGVAGDTQYF,TGTGCCAGCAGTCCCGGGGTAGCGGGAGATACGCAGTATTTT
.,.,TRBV5-1,TRBJ2-5,CASSLVREKCETQYF,TGCGCCAGCAGCTTGGTTCGGGAGAAATGTGAGACCCAGTACTTC
.,TRBD1,TRBV6-1,TRBJ2-7,CASSETDKNGQGGPYEQYF,TGTGCCAGCAGTGAAACAGACAAAAACGGACAGGGAGGCCCCTACGAGCAGTACTTC
.,TRBD1,TRBV6-1,TRBJ2-1,CASSEWRGTGVYNEQFF,TGTGCCAGCAGTGAATGGAGAGGGACAGGGGTATACAATGAGCAGTTCTTC
.,TRBD1,TRBV19,TRBJ2-7,CASADQGASYEQYF,TGTGCCAGTGCTGACCAGGGGGCCTCCTACGAGCAGTACTTC
.,.,TRBV28,TRBJ2-1,CASSLTLGKRNEQFF,TGTGCCAGCAGTTTAACCTTGGGTAAGCGCAATGAGCAGTTCTTC
.,.,TRBV4-1,TRBJ2-1,CASSQDRVTYNEQFF,TGCGCCAGCAGCCAAGATCGTGTAACCTACAATGAGCAGTTCTTC
few,TRBD2,TRBV6-1,TRBJ2-1,CASSEFASGPSNEQFF,TGTGCCAGCAGTGAGTTCGCTAGCGGACCAAGCAATGAGCAGTTCTTC
once,.,TRBV18,TRBJ2-1,CASSPRDNEQFF,TGTGCCAGCTCACCCCGGGACAATGAGCAGTTCTTC
few,.,TRBV4-3,TRBJ2-7,CASSQVLAYEQYF,TGCGCCAGCAGCCAAGTTCTGGCTTACGAGCAGTACTTC
few,.,TRBV9,TRBJ2-1,CASSSGRDAYNEQFF,TGTGCCAGCAGCTCCGGGCGGGACGCCTACAATGAGCAGTTCTTC
.,TRBD2,TRBV4-3,TRBJ2-3,CASSQGKLAGRSPADTQYF,TGCGCCAGCAGCCAGGGGAAACTAGCGGGCCGGAGCCCCGCAGATACGCAGTATTTT
.,TRBD1,TRBV19,TRBJ1-1,CASSMGDRLNTEAFF,TGTGCCAGTAGTATGGGGGACAGATTGAACACTGAAGCTTTCTTT
few,.,TRBV4-1,TRBJ1-5,CASSQGGMGQGNQPQHF,TGCGCCAGCAGCCAAGGCGGGATGGGGCAGGGCAATCAGCCCCAGCATTTT
.,TRBD1,TRBV27,TRBJ2-2,CASSIPPGQGAFGELFF,TGTGCCAGCAGTATCCCTCCGGGACAGGGGGCGTTTGGGGAGCTGTTTTTT
.,TRBD2,TRBV4-2,TRBJ2-1,CASGGGKAAIYNEQFF,TGTGCCAGCGGCGGGGGTAAAGCGGCCATCTACAATGAGCAGTTCTTC
.,.,TRBV11-3,TRBJ1-1,CASSLDRARQMGTEAFF,TGTGCCAGCAGCTTAGATCGAGCTAGACAGATGGGGACTGAAGCTTTCTTT
.,TRBD1,TRBV10-2,TRBJ1-2,CASSERTGSYGYTF,TGCGCCAGCAGTGAGAGGACAGGGTCCTATGGCTACACCTTC